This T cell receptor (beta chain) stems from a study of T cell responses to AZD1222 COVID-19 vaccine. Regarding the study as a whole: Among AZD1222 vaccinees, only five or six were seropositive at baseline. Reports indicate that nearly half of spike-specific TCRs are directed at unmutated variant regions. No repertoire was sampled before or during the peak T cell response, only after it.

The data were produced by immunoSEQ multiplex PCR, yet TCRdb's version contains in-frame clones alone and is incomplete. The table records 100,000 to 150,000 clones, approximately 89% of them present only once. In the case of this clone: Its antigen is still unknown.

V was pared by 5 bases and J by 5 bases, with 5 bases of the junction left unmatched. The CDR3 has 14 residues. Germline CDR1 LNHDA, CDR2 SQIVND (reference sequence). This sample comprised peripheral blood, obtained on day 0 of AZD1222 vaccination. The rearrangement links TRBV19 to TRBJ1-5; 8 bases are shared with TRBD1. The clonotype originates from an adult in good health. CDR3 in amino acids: CASSVTGGDQPQHF. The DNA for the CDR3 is TGTGCCAGTAGTGTTACAGGGGGGGATCAGCCCCAGCATTTT.